This T cell receptor beta chain is drawn from a study of OX40 agonist ivuxolimab in advanced cancers. General study points: The average count of expanded clones was higher among CD8+ T cells than among CD4+.

Trimming stripped 0 bases from V and 2 bases from J, with 5 bases between. Looked up from germline, CDR1 is LGHNA and CDR2 is YSLEER. The CDR3 runs 13 residues. Concerning this clone itself: Its specificity is unknown.

Some clones are missing from TCRdb's copy, which holds only in-frame ones; the method was immunoSEQ multiplex PCR. The sample lists tens of thousands of clones, 65% to 90% occurring once. The V call is TRBV4-3, the J call TRBJ2-7, with D unclear. This material consisted of CD4+ or CD8+ T cells sorted from blood, taken in a trial of the OX40 agonist ivuxolimab. The receptor's source is an adult with an advanced solid tumor such as melanoma, head and neck, liver or kidney cancer. The CDR3 reads CASSQEPAYEQYF. CDR3 nucleotide sequence: TGCGCCAGCAGCCAAGAGCCGGCCTACGAGCAGTACTTC.